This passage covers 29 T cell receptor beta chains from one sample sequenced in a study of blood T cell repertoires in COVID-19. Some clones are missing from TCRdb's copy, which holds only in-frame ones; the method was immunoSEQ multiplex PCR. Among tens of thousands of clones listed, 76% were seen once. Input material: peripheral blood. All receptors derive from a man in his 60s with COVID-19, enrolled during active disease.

CDR3: CASSEAGFEPANTGELFF. The CDR3 region has the DNA TGTGCCAGCAGTGAAGCAGGCTTCGAGCCAGCGAACACCGGGGAGCTGTTTTTT. This chain uses TRBV25-1 with TRBJ2-2; D is uncertain. With 2 bases removed from V and 0 bases from J, the gap between germline ends came to 16 bases. The length of the CDR3 is 18 residues. CDR1 is MGHDK, CDR2 SYGVNS, per germline.

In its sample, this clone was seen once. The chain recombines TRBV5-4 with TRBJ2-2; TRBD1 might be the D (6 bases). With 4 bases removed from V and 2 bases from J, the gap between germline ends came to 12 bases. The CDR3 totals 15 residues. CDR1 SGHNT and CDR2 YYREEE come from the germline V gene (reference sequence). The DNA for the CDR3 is TGTGCCAGCAGCCCTAACAGGGTCAACACCGGGGAGCTGTTTTTT. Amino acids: CASSPNRVNTGELFF.

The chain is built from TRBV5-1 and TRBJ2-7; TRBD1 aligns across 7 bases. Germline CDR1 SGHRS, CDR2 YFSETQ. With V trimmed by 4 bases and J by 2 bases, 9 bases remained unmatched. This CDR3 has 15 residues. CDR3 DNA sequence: TGCGCCAGCAGCCCTAGGGGGCCCACAACCTACGAGCAGTACTTC. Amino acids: CASSPRGPTTYEQYF.

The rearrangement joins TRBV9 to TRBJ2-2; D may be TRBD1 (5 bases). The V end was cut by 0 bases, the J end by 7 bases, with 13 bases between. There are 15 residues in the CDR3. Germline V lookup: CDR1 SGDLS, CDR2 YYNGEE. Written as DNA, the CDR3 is TGTGCCAGCAGCGTAGCTACAGGTTCTGACGGGGAGCTGTTTTTT. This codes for CASSVATGSDGELFF.

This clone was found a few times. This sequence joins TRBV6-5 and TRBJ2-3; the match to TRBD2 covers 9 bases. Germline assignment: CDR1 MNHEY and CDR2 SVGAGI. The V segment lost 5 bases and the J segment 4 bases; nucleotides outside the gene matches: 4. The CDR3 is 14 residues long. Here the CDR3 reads CASSRTSVSDTQYF. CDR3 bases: TGTGCCAGCAGTCGGACTAGCGTATCAGATACGCAGTATTTT.

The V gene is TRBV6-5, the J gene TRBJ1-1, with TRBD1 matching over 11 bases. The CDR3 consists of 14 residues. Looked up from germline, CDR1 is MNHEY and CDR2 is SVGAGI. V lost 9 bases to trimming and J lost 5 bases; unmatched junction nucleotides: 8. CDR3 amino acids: CASKRTGGHTEAFF. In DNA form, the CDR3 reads TGTGCCAGTAAGAGGACAGGGGGCCATACTGAAGCTTTCTTT.

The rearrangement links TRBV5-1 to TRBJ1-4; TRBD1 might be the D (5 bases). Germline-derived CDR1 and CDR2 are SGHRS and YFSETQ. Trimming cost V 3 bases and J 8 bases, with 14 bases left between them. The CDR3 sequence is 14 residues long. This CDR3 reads CASSSQGGDEKLFF. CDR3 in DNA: TGCGCCAGCAGCTCCCAGGGCGGGGACGAAAAACTGTTTTTT.

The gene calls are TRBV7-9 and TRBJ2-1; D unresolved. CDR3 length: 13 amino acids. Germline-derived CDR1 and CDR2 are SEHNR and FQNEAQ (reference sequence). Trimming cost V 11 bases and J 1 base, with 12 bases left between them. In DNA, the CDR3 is TGTGCCGTGCCACGACTTTCCTACAATGAGCAGTTCTTC. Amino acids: CAVPRLSYNEQFF.

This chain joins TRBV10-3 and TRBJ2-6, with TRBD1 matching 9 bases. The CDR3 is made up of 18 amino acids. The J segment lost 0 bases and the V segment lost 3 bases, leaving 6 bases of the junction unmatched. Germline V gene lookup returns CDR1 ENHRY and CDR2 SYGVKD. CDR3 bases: TGTGCCATCAGTGAACCGGGACAGGGTCTCTCTGGGGCCAACGTCCTGACTTTC. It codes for CAISEPGQGLSGANVLTF.

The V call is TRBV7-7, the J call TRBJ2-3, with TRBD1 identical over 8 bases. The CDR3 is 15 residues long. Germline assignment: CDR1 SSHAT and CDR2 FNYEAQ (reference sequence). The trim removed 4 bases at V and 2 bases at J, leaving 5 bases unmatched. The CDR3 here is CASSSGQGPTDTQYF. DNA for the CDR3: TGTGCCAGCAGCTCAGGACAGGGCCCCACAGATACGCAGTATTTT.

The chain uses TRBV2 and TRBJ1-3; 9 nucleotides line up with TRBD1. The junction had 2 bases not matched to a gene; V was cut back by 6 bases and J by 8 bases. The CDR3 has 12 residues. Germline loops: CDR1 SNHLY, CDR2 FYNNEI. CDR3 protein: CASRDRGDTIYF. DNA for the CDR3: TGTGCCAGCAGGGACAGGGGAGACACCATATATTTT. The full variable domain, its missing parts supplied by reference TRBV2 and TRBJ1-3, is EPEVTQTPSHQVTQMGQEVILRCVPISNHLYFYWYRQILGQKVEFLVSFYNNEISEKSEIFDDQFSVERPDGSNFTLKIRSTKLEDSAMYFCASRDRGDTIYFGEGSWLTVV.

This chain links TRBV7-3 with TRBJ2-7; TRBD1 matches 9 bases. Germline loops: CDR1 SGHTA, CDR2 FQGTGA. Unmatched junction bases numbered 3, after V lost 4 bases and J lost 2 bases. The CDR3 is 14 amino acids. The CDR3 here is CASSSGQGPYEQYF. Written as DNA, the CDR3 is TGTGCCAGCAGCTCCGGACAGGGGCCCTACGAGCAGTACTTC.

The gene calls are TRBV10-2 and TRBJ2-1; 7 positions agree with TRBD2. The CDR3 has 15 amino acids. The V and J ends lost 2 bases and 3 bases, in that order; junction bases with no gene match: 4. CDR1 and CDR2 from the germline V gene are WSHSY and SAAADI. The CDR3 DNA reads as TGCGCCAGCAGTGAGGGGGGAGGGAACTACAATGAGCAGTTCTTC. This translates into CASSEGGGNYNEQFF.

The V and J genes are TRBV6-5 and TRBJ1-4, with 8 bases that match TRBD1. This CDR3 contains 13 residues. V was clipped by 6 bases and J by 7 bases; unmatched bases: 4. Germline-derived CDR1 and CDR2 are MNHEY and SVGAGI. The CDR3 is CASRDRVVEKLFF. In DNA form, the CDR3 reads TGTGCCAGCAGGGACAGGGTAGTTGAAAAACTGTTTTTT.

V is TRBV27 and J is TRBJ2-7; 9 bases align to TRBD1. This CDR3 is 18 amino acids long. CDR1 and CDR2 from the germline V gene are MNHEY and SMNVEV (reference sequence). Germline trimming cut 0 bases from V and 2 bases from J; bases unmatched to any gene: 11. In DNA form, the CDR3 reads TGTGCCAGCAGTTTATCGTTCCCGGGACAGGGCGTTACCTACGAGCAGTACTTC. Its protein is CASSLSFPGQGVTYEQYF.

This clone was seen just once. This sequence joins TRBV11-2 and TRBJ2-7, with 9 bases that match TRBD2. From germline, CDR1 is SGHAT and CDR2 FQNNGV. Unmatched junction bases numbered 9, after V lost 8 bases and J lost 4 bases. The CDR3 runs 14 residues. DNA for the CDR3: TGTGCCAGCGAACAAGCGGGGGGACCTTACGAGCAGTACTTC. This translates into CASEQAGGPYEQYF.

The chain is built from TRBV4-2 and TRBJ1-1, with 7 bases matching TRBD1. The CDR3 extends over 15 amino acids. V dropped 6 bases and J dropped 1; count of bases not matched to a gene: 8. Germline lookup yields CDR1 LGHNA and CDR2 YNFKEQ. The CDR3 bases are TGTGCCAGCAGTCTGAACCGGGACAGGAACACTGAAGCTTTCTTT. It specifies CASSLNRDRNTEAFF.

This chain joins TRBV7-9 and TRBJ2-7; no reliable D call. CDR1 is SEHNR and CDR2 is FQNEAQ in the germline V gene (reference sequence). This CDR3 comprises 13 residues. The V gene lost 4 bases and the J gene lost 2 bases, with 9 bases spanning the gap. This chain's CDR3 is CASSYTDAYEQYF. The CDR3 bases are TGTGCCAGCAGCTACACCGATGCCTACGAGCAGTACTTC.

CDR3 nucleotides: TGTGCCACCAGTGATGGGAGGGAGGCCGGGGAGCTGTTTTTT. It translates to CATSDGREAGELFF. This chain joins TRBV24-1 and TRBJ2-2; 7 nucleotides align to TRBD2. The CDR3 sequence is 14 residues long. Trimming took 3 bases from V and 6 from J; bases not matched to a gene: 3. Germline-derived CDR1 and CDR2 are KGHDR and SFDVKD.

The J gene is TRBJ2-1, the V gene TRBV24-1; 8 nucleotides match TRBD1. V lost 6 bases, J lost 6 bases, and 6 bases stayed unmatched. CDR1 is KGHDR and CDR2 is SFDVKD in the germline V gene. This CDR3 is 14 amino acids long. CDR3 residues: CATSTGQAFNEQFF. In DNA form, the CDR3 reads TGTGCCACCAGTACGGGACAGGCCTTCAATGAGCAGTTCTTC.

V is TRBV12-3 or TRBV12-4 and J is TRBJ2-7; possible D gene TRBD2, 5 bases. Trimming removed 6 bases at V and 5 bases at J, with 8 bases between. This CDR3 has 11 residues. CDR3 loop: CASSRGNEQYF. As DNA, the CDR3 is TGTGCCAGCAGCCGGGGTAACGAGCAGTACTTC.

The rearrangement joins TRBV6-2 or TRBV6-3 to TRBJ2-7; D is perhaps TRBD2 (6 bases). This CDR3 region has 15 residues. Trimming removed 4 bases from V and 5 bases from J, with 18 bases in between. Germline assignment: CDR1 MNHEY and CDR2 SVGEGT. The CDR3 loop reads CASSFPRGTVHEQYF. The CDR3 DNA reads TGTGCCAGCAGTTTCCCTCGCGGGACGGTTCACGAGCAGTACTTC.

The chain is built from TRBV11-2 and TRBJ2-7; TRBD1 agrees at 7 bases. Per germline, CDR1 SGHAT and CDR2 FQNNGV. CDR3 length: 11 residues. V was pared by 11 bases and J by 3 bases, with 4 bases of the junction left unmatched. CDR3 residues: CASAGGYEQYF. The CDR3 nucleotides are TGTGCCTCGGCAGGGGGCTACGAGCAGTACTTC. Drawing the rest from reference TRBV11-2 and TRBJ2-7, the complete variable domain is EAGVAQSPRYKIIEKRQSVAFWCNPISGHATLYWYQQILGQGPKLLIQFQNNGVVDDSQLPKDRFSAERLKGVDSTLKIQPAKLEDSAVYLCASAGGYEQYFGPGTRLTVT.

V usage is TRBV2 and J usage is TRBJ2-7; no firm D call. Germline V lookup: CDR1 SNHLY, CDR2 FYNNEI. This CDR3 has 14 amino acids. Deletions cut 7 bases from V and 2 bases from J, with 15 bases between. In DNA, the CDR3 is TGTGCCAGCACCCAAGACGTTGGGCCCTACGAGCAGTACTTC. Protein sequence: CASTQDVGPYEQYF.

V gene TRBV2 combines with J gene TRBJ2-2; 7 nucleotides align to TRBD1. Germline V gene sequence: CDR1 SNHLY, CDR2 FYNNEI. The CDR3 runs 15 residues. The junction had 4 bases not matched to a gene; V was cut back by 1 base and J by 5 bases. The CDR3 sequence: CASSEGAGGTGELFF. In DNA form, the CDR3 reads TGTGCCAGCAGTGAAGGGGCAGGGGGAACCGGGGAGCTGTTTTTT.

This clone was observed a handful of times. The CDR3 DNA follows: TGTGCCAGCAGCTCATACCGCGCCGGGACTAGCGGAGGGAGGTACGAGCAGTACTTC. Translated, it gives CASSSYRAGTSGGRYEQYF. The V call is TRBV5-4, the J call TRBJ2-7; 11 bases are shared with TRBD2. With 3 bases clipped from V and 4 bases from J, the junction kept 18 bases outside the gene matches. The length of the CDR3 is 19 residues. Germline loops: CDR1 SGHNT, CDR2 YYREEE (reference sequence).

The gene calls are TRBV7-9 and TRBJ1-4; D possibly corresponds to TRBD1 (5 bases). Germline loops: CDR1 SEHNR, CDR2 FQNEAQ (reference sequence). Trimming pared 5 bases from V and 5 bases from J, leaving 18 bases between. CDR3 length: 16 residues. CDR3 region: CASSHTSGTRNEKLFF. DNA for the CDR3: TGTGCCAGCAGCCACACATCGGGGACTCGGAATGAAAAACTGTTTTTT.

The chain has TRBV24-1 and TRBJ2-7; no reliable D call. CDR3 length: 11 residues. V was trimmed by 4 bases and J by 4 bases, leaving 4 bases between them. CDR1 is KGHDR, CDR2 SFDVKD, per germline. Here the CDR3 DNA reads TGTGCCACCAGTGACGGGTACGAGCAGTACTTC. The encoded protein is CATSDGYEQYF.

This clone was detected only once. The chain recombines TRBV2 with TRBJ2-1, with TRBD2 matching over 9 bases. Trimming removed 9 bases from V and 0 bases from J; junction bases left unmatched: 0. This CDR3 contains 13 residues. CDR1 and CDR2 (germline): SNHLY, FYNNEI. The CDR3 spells CASSGSSYNEQFF. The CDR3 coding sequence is TGTGCCAGTAGCGGGAGCTCCTACAATGAGCAGTTCTTC. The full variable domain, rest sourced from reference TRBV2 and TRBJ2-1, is EPEVTQTPSHQVTQMGQEVILRCVPISNHLYFYWYRQILGQKVEFLVSFYNNEISEKSEIFDDQFSVERPDGSNFTLKIRSTKLEDSAMYFCASSGSSYNEQFFGPGTRLTVL.